A selection of T cell receptor beta chains follows, all from one sample in a study of blood T cell repertoires in COVID-19. Measured with immunoSEQ multiplex PCR; TCRdb has only the in-frame clones, and not every one. The repertoire holds 93,000 or so clones, with around 88% as singletons. Material: peripheral blood. The source is a human donor in a cohort sampled during active COVID-19. Each CDR3 is given with its conserved first and last residue. Each record gives: J gene, clone size, V gene, D gene, CDR3 DNA, CDR3 protein. The D gene is left open where the match is weak. The size entry is marked missing in some rows and otherwise reads once, few, many or a size class.

J: TRBJ2-2
size: .
V: TRBV5-1
D: .
DNA: TGCGCCAGCAGCCCGGGACAGAACACCGGGGAGCTGTTTTTT
CDR3: CASSPGQNTGELFF

J: TRBJ1-2
size: large
V: TRBV7-8
D: .
DNA: TGTGCCAGCAGCCCCGGGTATGGCTACACCTTC
CDR3: CASSPGYGYTF

J: TRBJ1-1
size: .
V: TRBV7-3
D: .
DNA: TGTGCCAGCAGCTTAACGTCTAAACTGAACACTGAAGCTTTCTTT
CDR3: CASSLTSKLNTEAFF

J: TRBJ1-2
size: .
V: TRBV13
D: .
DNA: TGTGCCAGCAGCCCCAGGGGCCCCTATGGCTACACCTTC
CDR3: CASSPRGPYGYTF

J: TRBJ2-3
size: .
V: TRBV15
D: TRBD2
DNA: TGTGCCACCAGCCCCCGGCGGGGGGTCGGTACAGATACGCAGTATTTT
CDR3: CATSPRRGVGTDTQYF

J: TRBJ2-1
size: .
V: TRBV15
D: .
DNA: TGTGCCACCAGCAGAGATTCAGGGGTGAGGGAGCAGTTCTTC
CDR3: CATSRDSGVREQFF

J: TRBJ1-5
size: .
V: TRBV11-2
D: .
DNA: TGTGCCAGCAGCTTAGGGGGAGGGGGGCTTAGCAATCAGCCCCAGCATTTT
CDR3: CASSLGGGGLSNQPQHF

J: TRBJ2-2
size: .
V: TRBV10-2
D: TRBD2
DNA: TGCGCCAGGGGGACTAGCGGGGGGCCCGCGAACACCGGGGAGCTGTTTTTT
CDR3: CARGTSGGPANTGELFF

J: TRBJ1-5
size: .
V: TRBV15
D: .
DNA: TGTGCCACCAGCTCTGCGAGGGGCAATCAGCCCCAGCATTTT
CDR3: CATSSARGNQPQHF

J: TRBJ1-6
size: .
V: TRBV7-6
D: .
DNA: TGTGCCAGCAGCGCCGGCCAGGATAATTCACCCCTCCACTTT
CDR3: CASSAGQDNSPLHF

J: TRBJ2-2
size: .
V: TRBV6-2/TRBV6-3
D: TRBD2
DNA: TGTGCCAGCACCCCTTACGGGGGGGCCCCGAACACCGGGGAGCTGTTTTTT
CDR3: CASTPYGGAPNTGELFF

J: TRBJ2-1
size: once
V: TRBV5-4
D: .
DNA: TGTGCCAGCAGCTTGCCGAGGTTGGCGGGGTCAAGCTCCTACAATGAGCAGTTCTTC
CDR3: CASSLPRLAGSSSYNEQFF

J: TRBJ2-3
size: .
V: TRBV4-1
D: .
DNA: TGCGCTAGCAGCCCTCAGGCGCTGGGAGATACGCAGTATTTT
CDR3: CASSPQALGDTQYF

J: TRBJ2-2
size: .
V: TRBV11-3
D: .
DNA: TGTGCCAGCAGCTTTCAGGGTGTTAACACCGGGGAGCTGTTTTTT
CDR3: CASSFQGVNTGELFF

J: TRBJ2-7
size: once
V: TRBV12-3/TRBV12-4
D: .
DNA: TGTGCCAGCAGAGCGGACAGCTCCTACGAGCAGTACTTC
CDR3: CASRADSSYEQYF

J: TRBJ1-4
size: .
V: TRBV29-1
D: TRBD1
DNA: TGCAGCGTTGAAGTTGGGGACAGGGATGAAAAACTGTTTTTT
CDR3: CSVEVGDRDEKLFF

J: TRBJ2-3
size: .
V: TRBV5-6
D: TRBD2
DNA: TGTGCCAGCAACTTTAACGGGAGGGATACGCAGTATTTT
CDR3: CASNFNGRDTQYF

J: TRBJ2-1
size: .
V: TRBV5-5
D: TRBD2
DNA: TGTGCCAGCAGCTTGGGGCGTCTAGCGGGGCTGAGCTCCTACAATGAGCAGTTCTTC
CDR3: CASSLGRLAGLSSYNEQFF

J: TRBJ1-2
size: .
V: TRBV28
D: TRBD1
DNA: TGTGCCAGTTATGCTACAGGGGACCATGGCTACACCTTC
CDR3: CASYATGDHGYTF

J: TRBJ1-5
size: .
V: TRBV18
D: TRBD1
DNA: TGTGCCAGCTCACAGGGGGCGCGCGATCAGCCCCAGCATTTT
CDR3: CASSQGARDQPQHF

J: TRBJ1-2
size: .
V: TRBV5-5
D: TRBD1
DNA: TGTGCCAGCAAGACAGGGCCTACCATCTATGGCTACACCTTC
CDR3: CASKTGPTIYGYTF

J: TRBJ2-6
size: few
V: TRBV6-4
D: .
DNA: TGTGCCAGCAGTGAGGACAGCTCTGGGGCCAACGTCCTGACTTTC
CDR3: CASSEDSSGANVLTF

J: TRBJ2-7
size: .
V: TRBV7-3
D: TRBD2
DNA: TGTGCCAGCAGACCAAGCGGGGATTCCTACGAGCAGTACTTC
CDR3: CASRPSGDSYEQYF

J: TRBJ1-2
size: .
V: TRBV29-1
D: .
DNA: TGCAGCGTTGATGACAGAAACTATGGCTACACCTTC
CDR3: CSVDDRNYGYTF

J: TRBJ2-1
size: once
V: TRBV7-9
D: .
DNA: TGTGCCAGCAGCTTAATCGGGAGCCACAATGAGCAGTTCTTC
CDR3: CASSLIGSHNEQFF

J: TRBJ2-7
size: once
V: TRBV4-2
D: TRBD1
DNA: TGTGCCAGCAGCCAAGTCCAGGGACAGCAAAAGTACTTC
CDR3: CASSQVQGQQKYF

J: TRBJ1-5
size: .
V: TRBV14
D: .
DNA: TGTGCCAGCAGCCAAGATTGTGAAGGGGCAAGCAATCAGCCCCAGCATTTT
CDR3: CASSQDCEGASNQPQHF

J: TRBJ1-4
size: few
V: TRBV18
D: .
DNA: TGTGCCAGCTCACCCGACGGAGCTATAGGTGAAAAACTGTTTTTT
CDR3: CASSPDGAIGEKLFF

J: TRBJ1-2
size: .
V: TRBV28
D: TRBD1
DNA: TGTGCCAGCATCGAGGAGGGGGCTTTAAGTGGCTACACCTTC
CDR3: CASIEEGALSGYTF

J: TRBJ2-7
size: .
V: TRBV3-1/TRBV3-2
D: TRBD2
DNA: TGTGCCAGCAGGTTAGCGGGGGCGACCTACGAGCAGTACTTC
CDR3: CASRLAGATYEQYF

J: TRBJ1-5
size: .
V: TRBV19
D: TRBD1
DNA: TGTGCCAGTACCTTACAGGGGCTGGATCAGCCCCAGCATTTT
CDR3: CASTLQGLDQPQHF

J: TRBJ1-3
size: .
V: TRBV5-5
D: TRBD1
DNA: TGTGCCAGCAGCTTGACAGGACAGGCGAACTCTGGAAACACCATATATTTT
CDR3: CASSLTGQANSGNTIYF

J: TRBJ1-6
size: .
V: TRBV30
D: TRBD1
DNA: TGTGCCTGTCAGACAATCGGGACAGTCTATAATTCACCCCTCCACTTT
CDR3: CACQTIGTVYNSPLHF

J: TRBJ1-2
size: few
V: TRBV6-4
D: TRBD1
DNA: TGTGCCAGCAGAAATAGGACAGGGAGAGCTGGCTACACCTTC
CDR3: CASRNRTGRAGYTF

J: TRBJ1-1
size: .
V: TRBV30
D: .
DNA: TGTGCCTGGACCCACGATTCTAGGGGTCGGGAAGCTTTCTTT
CDR3: CAWTHDSRGREAFF

J: TRBJ2-7
size: .
V: TRBV7-2
D: TRBD1
DNA: TGTGCCAGCAGCTCGGCCCCCGGGACAGGGGGGATCTACGAGCAGTACTTC
CDR3: CASSSAPGTGGIYEQYF

J: TRBJ2-2
size: few
V: TRBV7-7
D: TRBD2
DNA: TGTGCTAGCAGCTCCGGGACTAGCGGGGGGCGAGGGACCGGGGAGCTGTTTTTT
CDR3: CASSSGTSGGRGTGELFF

J: TRBJ1-2
size: .
V: TRBV4-1
D: TRBD1
DNA: TGCGCCAGCAGCCAAGGACAGGGGGCCCCTTTAGGGGGCTACACCTTC
CDR3: CASSQGQGAPLGGYTF

J: TRBJ2-1
size: .
V: TRBV29-1
D: TRBD2
DNA: TGCAGCGTTGTAGGTCCCCTAGCGGGGCCGAGCTCCTACAATGAGCAGTTCTTC
CDR3: CSVVGPLAGPSSYNEQFF

J: TRBJ2-3
size: .
V: TRBV10-2
D: TRBD2
DNA: TGCGCCAGCCTATTCGGCGGGGGGGCTTTTGGCACAGATACGCAGTATTTT
CDR3: CASLFGGGAFGTDTQYF

J: TRBJ1-2
size: once
V: TRBV20-1
D: .
DNA: TGCAGTGCTAGTAGTGGCAGGCAGATTGATGGCTACACCTTC
CDR3: CSASSGRQIDGYTF

J: TRBJ2-6
size: few
V: TRBV19
D: .
DNA: TGTGCCAGTAGTCCCTTCTCTGGGGCCAACGTCCTGACTTTC
CDR3: CASSPFSGANVLTF

J: TRBJ2-7
size: .
V: TRBV28
D: .
DNA: TGTGCCAGCAGTTCGCTCCGTCGTTCACAGCGGTTC
CDR3: CASSSLRRSQRF

J: TRBJ2-7
size: .
V: TRBV25-1
D: TRBD1
DNA: TGTGCCAGCAGTGAATCCCGACAGGGGGCGAGCGAGCAGTACTTC
CDR3: CASSESRQGASEQYF

J: TRBJ2-1
size: .
V: TRBV19
D: TRBD1
DNA: TGTGCCAGTAGTAGAGGACAGGGGAATGAGCAGTTCTTC
CDR3: CASSRGQGNEQFF

J: TRBJ1-2
size: .
V: TRBV27
D: .
DNA: TGTGCCAGCAGGACGACAAGGGGCGGCTACACCTTC
CDR3: CASRTTRGGYTF

J: TRBJ2-7
size: .
V: TRBV9
D: .
DNA: TGTGCCAGCAGCGTAAGGTCAGCGGCCGAGCAGTACTTC
CDR3: CASSVRSAAEQYF

J: TRBJ2-7
size: .
V: TRBV28
D: TRBD2
DNA: TGTGCCAGCAGTGCCCCCCGACTGGCTAGCGGGAGGTCAAAGTACTTC
CDR3: CASSAPRLASGRSKYF

J: TRBJ2-1
size: once
V: TRBV14
D: TRBD2
DNA: TGTGCCAGCAGCCGGGTAGCGGGAGGGCCCTACAATGAGCAGTTCTTC
CDR3: CASSRVAGGPYNEQFF

J: TRBJ1-2
size: .
V: TRBV27
D: .
DNA: TGTGCCAGCAGTTTATCTGGCAGGGGCTATGGCTACACCTTC
CDR3: CASSLSGRGYGYTF

J: TRBJ2-5
size: once
V: TRBV5-1
D: TRBD2
DNA: TGCGCCAGCAGCGTCCTAGCGGGAGAGACCCAGTACTTC
CDR3: CASSVLAGETQYF

J: TRBJ1-1
size: .
V: TRBV14
D: .
DNA: TGTGCCAGCAGCCCTGGGGGGGACTGGATCGCTTTCTTT
CDR3: CASSPGGDWIAFF

J: TRBJ1-2
size: few
V: TRBV5-6
D: .
DNA: TGTGCCAGCAGCTTGGCAGCTAACTATGGCTACACCTTC
CDR3: CASSLAANYGYTF

J: TRBJ1-4
size: .
V: TRBV30
D: TRBD1
DNA: TGTGCCTGGAGTTGGACAGGGGGCAGGGAAAAACTGTTTTTT
CDR3: CAWSWTGGREKLFF

J: TRBJ1-5
size: .
V: TRBV27
D: .
DNA: TGTGCCAGCAGTCCCACTGGGGGCAGAAGCAATCAGCCCCAGCATTTT
CDR3: CASSPTGGRSNQPQHF